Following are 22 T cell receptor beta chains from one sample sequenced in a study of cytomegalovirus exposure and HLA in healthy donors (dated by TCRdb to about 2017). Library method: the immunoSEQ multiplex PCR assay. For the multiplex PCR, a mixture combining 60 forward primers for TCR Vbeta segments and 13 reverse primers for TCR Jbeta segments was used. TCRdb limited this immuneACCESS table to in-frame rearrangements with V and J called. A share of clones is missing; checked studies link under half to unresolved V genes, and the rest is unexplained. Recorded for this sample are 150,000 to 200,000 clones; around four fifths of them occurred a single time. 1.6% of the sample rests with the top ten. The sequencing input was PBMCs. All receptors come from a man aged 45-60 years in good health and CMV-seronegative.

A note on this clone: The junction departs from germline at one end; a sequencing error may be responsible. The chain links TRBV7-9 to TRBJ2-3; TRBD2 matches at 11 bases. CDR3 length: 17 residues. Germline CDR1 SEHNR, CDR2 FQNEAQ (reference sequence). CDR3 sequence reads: CSSSTLAGGLHTDTQYF. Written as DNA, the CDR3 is TGTTCCAGCAGCACGTTAGCGGGGGGGCTCCACACAGATACGCAGTATTTT.

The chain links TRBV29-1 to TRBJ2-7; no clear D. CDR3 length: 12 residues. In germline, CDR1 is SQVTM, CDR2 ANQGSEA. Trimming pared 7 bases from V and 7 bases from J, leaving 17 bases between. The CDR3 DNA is TGCAGCGGATTGACACTTTTTGAAGAGCAGTACTTC. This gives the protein CSGLTLFEEQYF.

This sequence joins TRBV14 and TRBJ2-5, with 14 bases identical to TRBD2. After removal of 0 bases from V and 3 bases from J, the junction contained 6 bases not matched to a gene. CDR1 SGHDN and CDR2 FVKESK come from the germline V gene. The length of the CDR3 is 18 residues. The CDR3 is CASSQDSRLAGGKETQYF. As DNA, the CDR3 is TGTGCCAGCAGCCAAGATTCTCGACTAGCGGGGGGGAAAGAGACCCAGTACTTC. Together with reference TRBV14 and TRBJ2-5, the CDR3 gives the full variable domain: EAGVTQFPSHSVIEKGQTVTLRCDPISGHDNLYWYRRVMGKEIKFLLHFVKESKQDESGMPNNRFLAERTGGTYSTLKVQPAELEDSGVYFCASSQDSRLAGGKETQYFGPGTRLLVL.

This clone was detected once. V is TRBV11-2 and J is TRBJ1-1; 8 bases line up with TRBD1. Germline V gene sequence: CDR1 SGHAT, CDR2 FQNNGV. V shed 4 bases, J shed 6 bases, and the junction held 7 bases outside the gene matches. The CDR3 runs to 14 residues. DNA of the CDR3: TGTGCCAGCAGCTCCGGACAGGGTGTCCCTGAAGCTTTCTTT. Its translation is CASSSGQGVPEAFF.

The CDR3 protein is CASSASDRAETQYF. The DNA of the CDR3 is TGTGCCAGCAGCGCCTCAGACAGGGCAGAGACCCAGTACTTC. The rearrangement joins TRBV9 to TRBJ2-5; 7 nucleotides line up with TRBD1. CDR3 length: 14 amino acids. Germline V gives CDR1 SGDLS, CDR2 YYNGEE. V lost 3 bases and J lost 4; bases outside the gene matches: 6.

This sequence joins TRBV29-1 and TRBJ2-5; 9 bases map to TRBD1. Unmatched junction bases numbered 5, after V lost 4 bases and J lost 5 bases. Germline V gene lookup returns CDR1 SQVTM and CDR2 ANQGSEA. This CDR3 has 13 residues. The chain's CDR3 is CSVAQGASETQYF. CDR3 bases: TGCAGCGTTGCACAGGGGGCAAGTGAGACCCAGTACTTC.

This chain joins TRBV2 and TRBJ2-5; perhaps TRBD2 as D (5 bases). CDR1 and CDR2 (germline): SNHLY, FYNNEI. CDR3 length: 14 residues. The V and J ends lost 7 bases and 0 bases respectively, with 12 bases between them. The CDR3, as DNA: TGTGCCAGCAAAGGGCGGGTATACCAAGAGACCCAGTACTTC. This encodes CASKGRVYQETQYF. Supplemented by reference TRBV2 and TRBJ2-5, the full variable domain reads EPEVTQTPSHQVTQMGQEVILRCVPISNHLYFYWYRQILGQKVEFLVSFYNNEISEKSEIFDDQFSVERPDGSNFTLKIRSTKLEDSAMYFCASKGRVYQETQYFGPGTRLLVL.

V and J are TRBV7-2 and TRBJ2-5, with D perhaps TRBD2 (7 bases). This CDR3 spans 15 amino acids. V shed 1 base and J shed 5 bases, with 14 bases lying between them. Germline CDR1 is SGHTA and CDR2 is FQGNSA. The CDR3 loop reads CASSLGGGGQETQYF. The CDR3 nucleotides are TGTGCCAGCAGCTTAGGAGGGGGGGGGCAGGAGACCCAGTACTTC. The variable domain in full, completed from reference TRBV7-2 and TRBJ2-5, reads GAGVSQSPSNKVTEKGKDVELRCDPISGHTALYWYRQSLGQGLEFLIYFQGNSAPDKSGLPSDRFSAERTGGSVSTLTIQRTQQEDSAVYLCASSLGGGGQETQYFGPGTRLLVL.

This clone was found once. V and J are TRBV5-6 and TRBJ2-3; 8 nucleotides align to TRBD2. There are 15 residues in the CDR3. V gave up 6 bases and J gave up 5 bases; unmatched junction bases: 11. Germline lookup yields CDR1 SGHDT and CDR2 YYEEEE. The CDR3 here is CASNRRAGVKDTQYF. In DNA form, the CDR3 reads TGTGCCAGCAACCGAAGAGCGGGAGTAAAAGATACGCAGTATTTT.

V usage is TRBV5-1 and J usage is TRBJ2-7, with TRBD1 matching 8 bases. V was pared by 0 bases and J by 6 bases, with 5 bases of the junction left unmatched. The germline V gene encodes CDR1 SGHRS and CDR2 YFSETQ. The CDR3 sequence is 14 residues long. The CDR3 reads CASSLGTGLGEQYF. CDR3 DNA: TGCGCCAGCAGCTTGGGGACAGGGTTGGGCGAGCAGTACTTC.

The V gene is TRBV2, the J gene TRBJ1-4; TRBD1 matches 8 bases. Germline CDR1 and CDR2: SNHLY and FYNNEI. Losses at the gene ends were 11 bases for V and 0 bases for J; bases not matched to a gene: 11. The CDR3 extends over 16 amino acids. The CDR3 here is CAASDREGATNEKLFF. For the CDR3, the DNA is TGTGCCGCCTCGGACAGGGAGGGGGCAACTAATGAAAAACTGTTTTTT.

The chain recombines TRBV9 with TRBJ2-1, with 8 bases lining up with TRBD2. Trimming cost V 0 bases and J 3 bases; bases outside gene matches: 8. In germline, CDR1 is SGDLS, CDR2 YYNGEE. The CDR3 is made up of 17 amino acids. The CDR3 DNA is TGTGCCAGCAGCGTAGGGGGTAGCGGGGCTATCTACAATGAGCAGTTCTTC. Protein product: CASSVGGSGAIYNEQFF.

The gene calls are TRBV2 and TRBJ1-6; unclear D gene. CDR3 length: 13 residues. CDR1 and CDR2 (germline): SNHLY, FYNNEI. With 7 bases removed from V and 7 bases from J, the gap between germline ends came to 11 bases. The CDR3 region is CASTQTPNSPLHF. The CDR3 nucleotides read TGTGCCAGCACACAGACCCCAAATTCACCCCTCCACTTT. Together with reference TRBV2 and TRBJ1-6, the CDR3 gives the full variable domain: EPEVTQTPSHQVTQMGQEVILRCVPISNHLYFYWYRQILGQKVEFLVSFYNNEISEKSEIFDDQFSVERPDGSNFTLKIRSTKLEDSAMYFCASTQTPNSPLHFGNGTRLTVT.

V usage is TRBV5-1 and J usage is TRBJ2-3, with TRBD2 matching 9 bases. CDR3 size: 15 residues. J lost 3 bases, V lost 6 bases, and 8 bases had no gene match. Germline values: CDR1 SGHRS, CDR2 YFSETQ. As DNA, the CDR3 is TGCGCCAGCACCCTAACAGGACTAGCGACAGATACGCAGTATTTT. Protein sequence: CASTLTGLATDTQYF.

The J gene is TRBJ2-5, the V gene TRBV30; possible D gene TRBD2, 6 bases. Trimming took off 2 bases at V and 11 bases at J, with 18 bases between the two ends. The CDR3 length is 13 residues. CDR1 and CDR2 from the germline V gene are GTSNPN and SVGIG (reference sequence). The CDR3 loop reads CAWSPSEEGRQYF. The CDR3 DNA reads TGTGCCTGGAGTCCTTCTGAGGAGGGTAGACAGTACTTC.

The CDR3 coding sequence is TGTGCCAGTAGTCCTACAGGGGAAGCCAAAAACATTCAGTACTTC. It yields the protein CASSPTGEAKNIQYF. The chain combines TRBV19 with TRBJ2-4; TRBD1 agrees at 7 bases. V lost 5 bases and J lost 0; bases outside the gene matches: 4. This CDR3 is 15 amino acids long. Germline assignment: CDR1 LNHDA and CDR2 SQIVND (reference sequence).

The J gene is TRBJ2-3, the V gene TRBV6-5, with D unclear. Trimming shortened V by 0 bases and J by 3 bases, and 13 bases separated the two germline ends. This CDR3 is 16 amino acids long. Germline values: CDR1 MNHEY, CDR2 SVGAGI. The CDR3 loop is CASSYSAERRTDTQYF. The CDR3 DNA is TGTGCCAGCAGTTACTCGGCAGAGCGCCGTACAGATACGCAGTATTTT.

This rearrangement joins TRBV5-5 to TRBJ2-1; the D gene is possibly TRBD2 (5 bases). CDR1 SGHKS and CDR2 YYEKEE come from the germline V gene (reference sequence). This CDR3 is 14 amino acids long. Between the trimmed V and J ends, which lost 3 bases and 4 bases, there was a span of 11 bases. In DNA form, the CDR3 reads TGTGCCAGCAGCTCAGCGGTGGGGTACAATGAGCAGTTCTTC. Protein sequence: CASSSAVGYNEQFF.

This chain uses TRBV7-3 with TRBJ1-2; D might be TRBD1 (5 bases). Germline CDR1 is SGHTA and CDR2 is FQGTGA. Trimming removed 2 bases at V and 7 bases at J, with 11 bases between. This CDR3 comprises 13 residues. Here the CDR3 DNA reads TGTGCCAGCAGCTTAGGAGGGGAGGGTGGCTACACCTTC. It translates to CASSLGGEGGYTF.

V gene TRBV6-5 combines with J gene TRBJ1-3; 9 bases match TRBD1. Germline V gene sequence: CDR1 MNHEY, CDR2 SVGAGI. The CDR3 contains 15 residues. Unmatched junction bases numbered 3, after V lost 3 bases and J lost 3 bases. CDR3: CASSYGDRDGNTIYF. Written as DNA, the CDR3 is TGTGCCAGCAGTTATGGGGACAGGGATGGAAACACCATATATTTT.

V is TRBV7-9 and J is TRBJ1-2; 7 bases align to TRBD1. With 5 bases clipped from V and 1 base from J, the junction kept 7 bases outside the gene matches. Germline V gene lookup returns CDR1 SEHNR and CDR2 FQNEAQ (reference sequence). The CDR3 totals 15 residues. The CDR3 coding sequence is TGTGCCAGCAGCCCCCGGGACAGAAGTAACTATGGCTACACCTTC. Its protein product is CASSPRDRSNYGYTF.

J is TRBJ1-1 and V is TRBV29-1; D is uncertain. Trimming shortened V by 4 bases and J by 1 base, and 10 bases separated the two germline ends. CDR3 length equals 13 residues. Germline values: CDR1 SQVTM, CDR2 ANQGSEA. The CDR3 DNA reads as TGCAGCGTTGCTGGGCGCTCGAACACTGAAGCTTTCTTT. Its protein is CSVAGRSNTEAFF.